The 10 T cell receptor beta chains given below trace back to one sample, sequenced in a study of vaccination and CD4 T cells after COVID-19. Sequenced with the Oncomine TCR Beta short-read assay was DNA taken from cultured CD4+ T cells. TCRdb used MiXCR to reprocess the PCR reads, holding one entry per CDR3 protein. Seen here are around 19,000 distinct CDR3 sequences, roughly 29% observed once, and the top ten hold under 20%. These receptors have no known antigen. Noted treatment: roughly 10-day PBMC culture with coronavirus spike peptide pools or control peptides (ViraFEST assay). The sample comprised cultured CD4+ T cells from blood. These receptors were obtained from a human donor with COVID-19.

V gene TRBV27 combines with J gene TRBJ2-1; D is perhaps TRBD1 (5 bases). V was pared by 0 bases and J by 3 bases, with 15 bases between. In germline, CDR1 is MNHEY, CDR2 SMNVEV (reference sequence). There are 17 residues in the CDR3. The CDR3, as DNA: TGTGCCAGCAGTTTATCGAGGACAAGGTCATTCTACAATGAGCAGTTCTTC. It specifies CASSLSRTRSFYNEQFF.

The J gene is TRBJ1-6, the V gene TRBV6-1; perhaps TRBD1 as D (5 bases). The V gene's germline CDR1 is MNHNS and CDR2 SASEGT. Between the trimmed V and J ends, which lost 6 bases and 10 bases, there was a span of 25 bases. The CDR3 has 17 amino acids. The DNA for the CDR3 is TGTGCCAGCAGCCGGGCCTGGGACGTTTCGCGACGCTCACCCCTCCACTTT. Translating it yields CASSRAWDVSRRSPLHF.

The gene calls are TRBV6-1 and TRBJ1-3, with TRBD1 identical over 7 bases. Losses at the gene ends were 5 bases for V and 1 base for J; bases not matched to a gene: 5. The CDR3 totals 15 residues. Germline loops: CDR1 MNHNS, CDR2 SASEGT. This CDR3 is CASSRDSRSGNTIYF. DNA for the CDR3: TGTGCCAGCAGTCGGGACAGTCGGTCTGGAAACACCATATATTTT.

The genes are TRBV5-1 and TRBJ1-6; D gene unclear. Trimming left V 0 bases short and J 8 bases short, with 12 bases between. Germline V gene sequence: CDR1 SGHRS, CDR2 YFSETQ. The CDR3 sequence is 15 residues long. The CDR3 DNA reads as TGCGCCAGCAGCTTGGTGAACCGAGGTGATTCACCCCTCCACTTT. Protein: CASSLVNRGDSPLHF.

The chain couples TRBV20-1 to TRBJ2-5, with TRBD2 matching over 8 bases. Germline assignment: CDR1 DFQATT and CDR2 SNEGSKA (reference sequence). V gave up 2 bases and J gave up 4 bases; unmatched junction bases: 6. The CDR3 loop spans 14 amino acids. CDR3: CSARLAGGTETQYF. In nucleotides, the CDR3 is TGCAGTGCTAGATTGGCGGGGGGAACAGAGACCCAGTACTTC.

V usage is TRBV25-1 and J usage is TRBJ1-2; TRBD1 aligns across 7 bases. Unmatched junction bases numbered 6, after V lost 6 bases and J lost 2 bases. The CDR3 sequence is 14 residues long. The V gene's germline CDR1 is MGHDK and CDR2 SYGVNS. The DNA for the CDR3 is TGTGCCAGCAGCAAACTACAGGGGAACTATGGCTACACCTTC. Translation: CASSKLQGNYGYTF.

The gene calls are TRBV5-1 and TRBJ2-4; TRBD2 agrees at 10 bases. CDR1 is SGHRS, CDR2 YFSETQ, per germline. The CDR3 is made up of 19 amino acids. Trimming at V came to 0 bases and at J to 1 base, leaving 10 bases not matched to a gene. Here the CDR3 reads CASSLGRSGGALAKNIQYF. The DNA of the CDR3 is TGCGCCAGCAGCTTGGGTCGCAGCGGGGGGGCCTTGGCCAAAAACATTCAGTACTTC.

The genes are TRBV7-2 and TRBJ1-2, with a weak D call TRBD1 (5 bases). The CDR3 is made up of 15 amino acids. CDR1 and CDR2 (germline): SGHTA, FQGNSA. The V end lost 2 bases, the J end lost 3 bases, and 13 bases lay between the germline ends. This chain's CDR3 is CASSLIARDYYGYTF. CDR3 in DNA: TGTGCCAGCAGCTTAATCGCCAGGGATTACTATGGCTACACCTTC.

The genes are TRBV7-2 and TRBJ2-1; 7 bases map to TRBD2. CDR3 length: 14 residues. Trimming took 1 base from V and 7 from J; bases not matched to a gene: 4. Germline V lookup: CDR1 SGHTA, CDR2 FQGNSA. The chain's CDR3 is CASSLVSGVNEQFF. CDR3 in DNA: TGTGCCAGCAGCTTAGTCAGCGGGGTAAATGAGCAGTTCTTC.

The genes are TRBV11-3 and TRBJ2-1; 7 nucleotides line up with TRBD1. J was trimmed by 9 bases and V by 7 bases; bases with no gene match: 33. The CDR3 length is 21 residues. Germline loops: CDR1 SGHNT, CDR2 YENEEA. CDR3 sequence (DNA): TGTGCCAGCATGTTAAGGATCCGTCGTGTAGACAGGGCAAAAATCGGGCGTGAGCAGTTCTTC. Its protein is CASMLRIRRVDRAKIGREQFF.